Many counts were recorded for the clone carrying this TCR beta chain. The CDR3 covers 12 residues. V dropped 7 bases and J dropped 4 bases, with 10 bases sitting between them. CDR1 MNHNS and CDR2 SASEGT come from the germline V gene. Based on clinical symptoms, serum thyroxine and TRAb, thyroid ultrasound and orbital computed tomography, diagnoses were reached. The data belong to a study of T cells in Graves' hyperthyroidism and ophthalmopathy. RNA transcripts yielded amplified TCR beta CDR3 regions. First-round RT-PCR targeting the TCR CDR3 was performed with the HTBI primer set. TCRdb re-called the multiplex PCR reads through MiXCR, storing one row per CDR3 protein. The repertoire holds 300,000 to 400,000 distinct CDR3 sequences, about 12% seen once, with 9.2% in the top ten.

The genes are TRBV6-1 and TRBJ1-2; D call uncertain. Material for sequencing was blood. The receptor was isolated from a woman younger than 30 with Graves' hyperthyroidism. This CDR3 reads CASMPDVYGYTF. In DNA form, the CDR3 reads TGTGCCAGCATGCCGGACGTCTATGGCTACACCTTC.